The next 13 T cell receptor beta chains were all read from a single sample in a study of a mutant IDH1 vaccine in newly diagnosed glioma. Time point reported: week 23, last vaccination. The investigators gave 300 ug of mutant IDH1 20-mer peptide in each vaccine dose, together with topical imiquimod. TCRdb's table, derived via immunoSEQ multiplex PCR, lists solely in-frame clones and lacks some. The sample records under 50,000 clones, under 95% being singletons. The antigens for these receptors are not known. The sample here was PBMCs, taken from a glioma patient whose treatment included an IDH1 peptide vaccine. These receptors all stem from a man aged 45-60 years with glioma.

The count of this clone is one. The chain combines TRBV5-4 with TRBJ1-4, with no clear D. CDR1 and CDR2 (germline): SGHNT, YYREEE (reference sequence). CDR3 length: 14 amino acids. With 7 bases removed from V and 2 bases from J, the gap between germline ends came to 12 bases. The CDR3 sequence is CASADGRTNEKLFF. The CDR3 nucleotides are TGTGCCAGCGCTGACGGACGGACTAATGAAAAACTGTTTTTT.

This rearrangement joins TRBV30 to TRBJ1-6; TRBD1 aligns across 9 bases. Losses at the gene ends were 0 bases for V and 10 bases for J; bases not matched to a gene: 7. This CDR3 comprises 15 residues. Germline V lookup: CDR1 GTSNPN, CDR2 SVGIG (reference sequence). The CDR3 loop reads CAWSVQGQGNSPLHF. The CDR3 coding sequence is TGTGCCTGGAGTGTACAAGGACAGGGGAACTCACCCCTCCACTTT.

This clone was recorded a few times. CDR3 DNA: TGCGCCAGCAGCCAAGTAGGACAGGGCTCTGGGGCCAACGTCCTGACTTTC. Translation gives CASSQVGQGSGANVLTF. The gene calls are TRBV4-3 and TRBJ2-6, with 8 bases fitting TRBD1. Per germline, CDR1 LGHNA and CDR2 YSLEER. J lost 0 bases, V lost 1 base, and 2 bases had no gene match. The CDR3 has 17 residues.

V and J are TRBV6-5 and TRBJ2-2, with 7 bases identical to TRBD2. This CDR3 region has 15 residues. J gave up 8 bases and V 5 bases, and 11 bases lay outside the gene matches. Germline loops: CDR1 MNHEY, CDR2 SVGAGI. The CDR3 loop reads CASSGLAEVRGELFF. CDR3 sequence (DNA): TGTGCCAGCAGTGGCCTAGCGGAGGTCAGAGGGGAGCTGTTTTTT.

This clone is a singleton in its sample. This chain uses TRBV19 with TRBJ1-5; 8 positions agree with TRBD1. V shed 6 bases and J 5 bases; nucleotides not matched to a gene: 9. Looked up from germline, CDR1 is LNHDA and CDR2 is SQIVND (reference sequence). This CDR3 is 15 amino acids long. The chain's CDR3 is CASSLLAGGDQPQHF. DNA for the CDR3: TGTGCCAGTAGCCTCTTGGCAGGGGGCGATCAGCCCCAGCATTTT.

The V gene is TRBV4-1, the J gene TRBJ2-3; 9 positions match TRBD2. From germline, CDR1 is MGHRA and CDR2 YSYEKL. The ends lost 0 bases at V and 5 bases at J; junction bases unmatched: 9. The CDR3 runs 17 residues. The CDR3 coding sequence is TGCGCCAGCAGCCAAGAGGGGCGCGGGGGGGCCGGAGATACGCAGTATTTT. Residues: CASSQEGRGGAGDTQYF.

This clone was seen once. J is TRBJ2-7 and V is TRBV5-4, with 7 bases identical to TRBD1. From germline, CDR1 is SGHNT and CDR2 YYREEE (reference sequence). Trimming removed 5 bases from V and 2 bases from J; junction bases left unmatched: 7. The CDR3 covers 14 residues. CDR3 sequence (DNA): TGTGCCAGCAGGATGGGACAGACTCCCTACGAGCAGTACTTC. It codes for CASRMGQTPYEQYF.

This chain connects TRBV5-4 to TRBJ2-5; 8 nucleotides agree with TRBD1. The CDR3 is 14 amino acids. The trim removed 6 bases at V and 1 base at J, leaving 5 bases unmatched. CDR1 is SGHNT, CDR2 YYREEE, per germline (reference sequence). As DNA, the CDR3 is TGTGCCAGCACCCGACAGGGGCCCCAAGAGACCCAGTACTTC. Amino acids: CASTRQGPQETQYF.

The chain couples TRBV4-2 to TRBJ2-1, with D perhaps given as TRBD1 or TRBD2 (7 bases each). Trimming removed 1 base from V and 5 bases from J, with 12 bases in between. This CDR3 region has 15 residues. Germline V gene lookup returns CDR1 LGHNA and CDR2 YNFKEQ. CDR3 in DNA: TGTGCCAGCAGCCAAGGTCCAGGGGGGGACAATGAGCAGTTCTTC. It yields the protein CASSQGPGGDNEQFF.

The CDR3, as DNA: TGTGCCAGCACCCCCCACAATGAGCAGTTCTTC. Translation gives CASTPHNEQFF. V is TRBV6-1 and J is TRBJ2-1; D uncertain. Trimming removed 7 bases at V and 5 bases at J, with 6 bases between. The CDR3 sequence is 11 residues long. Germline V gene sequence: CDR1 MNHNS, CDR2 SASEGT.

The gene calls are TRBV27 and TRBJ1-4, with D perhaps matching TRBD1 (6 bases). The CDR3 spans 14 residues. V lost 6 bases to trimming and J lost 4 bases, with 12 bases between them. Germline loops: CDR1 MNHEY, CDR2 SMNVEV (reference sequence). As DNA, the CDR3 is TGTGCCAGCAGCCCAGACAGGCGTAATGAAAAACTGTTTTTT. Amino acid sequence: CASSPDRRNEKLFF.

In its sample, this clone was seen once. J is TRBJ1-3 and V is TRBV6-1, with D hard to call. CDR3 length: 14 amino acids. Germline CDR1 is MNHNS and CDR2 is SASEGT. V lost 6 bases, J lost 5 bases, and 14 bases lay in between. CDR3 nucleotides: TGTGCCAGCAGGAGTTCGGACGGTAGAAACACCATATATTTT. This translates into CASRSSDGRNTIYF.

The rearrangement joins TRBV28 to TRBJ2-7; 10 bases are a match to TRBD2. CDR1 is MDHEN and CDR2 is SYDVKM in the germline V gene. The CDR3 sequence is 15 residues long. Trimming at V came to 5 bases and at J to 6 bases, leaving 10 bases not matched to a gene. The CDR3 is CASSPGTSAGREQYF. DNA of the CDR3: TGTGCCAGCAGTCCGGGGACTAGCGCGGGGCGCGAGCAGTACTTC.